The 4 T cell receptor beta chains below come from one sample, sequenced in a study of T cells after posttransplantation cyclophosphamide. Cyclophosphamide on days +3 and +4 followed busulfan-fludarabine conditioning and a marrow graft. Libraries were prepared by immunoSEQ multiplex PCR; TCRdb keeps only in-frame clonotypes and omits some of them. The repertoire holds about 18,000 clones, about three quarters seen once, with under 35% in the top ten. Sequenced here: CD8+ T cells sorted from PBMCs, sampled 1903 days after a stem cell transplant with posttransplant cyclophosphamide. The receptors here all came from a female patient aged 40 to 55 who received an allogeneic stem cell transplant from a related donor, was CMV-positive, and had no GVHD. The graft donor may have contributed some T cells.

The chain couples TRBV5-8 to TRBJ2-2; tentative D call: TRBD1 (6 bases). Germline CDR1 and CDR2: SGHTS and YDEGEE. The CDR3 has 12 residues. The V end lost 5 bases, the J end lost 7 bases, and 9 bases lay between the germline ends. CDR3 sequence reads: CASRTGIGELFF. The DNA of the CDR3 is TGTGCCAGCAGGACAGGAATCGGGGAGCTGTTTTTT.

This chain's CDR3 is CASSFRSSISEQYF. DNA for the CDR3: TGTGCCAGCAGCTTCCGGTCGTCGATCTCCGAGCAGTACTTC. The V and J genes are TRBV7-6 and TRBJ2-7; D is uncertain. The CDR3 is made up of 14 amino acids. Per germline, CDR1 SGHVS and CDR2 FNYEAQ. V was pared by 3 bases and J by 6 bases, with 15 bases between.

A few counts support this clone. The chain links TRBV7-3 to TRBJ1-2; D may be TRBD1 (5 bases). This CDR3 is built from 17 residues. V lost 0 bases to trimming and J lost 8 bases, with 22 bases between them. Germline V gene data show CDR1 as SGHTA and CDR2 as FQGTGA. The CDR3 DNA follows: TGTGCCAGCAGCTTAACTCCTGCCTTAACAGGAGTGGGCGGCTACACCTTC. Translated, it gives CASSLTPALTGVGGYTF.

V and J are TRBV13 and TRBJ1-1; the D is unclear. This CDR3 contains 17 residues. From germline, CDR1 is PRHDT and CDR2 FYEKMQ (reference sequence). The V end was cut by 5 bases, the J end by 0 bases, with 19 bases between. The CDR3 coding sequence is TGTGCCAGCAGCGAATCCGTGGCAGAAATTATGAACACTGAAGCTTTCTTT. It translates to CASSESVAEIMNTEAFF.